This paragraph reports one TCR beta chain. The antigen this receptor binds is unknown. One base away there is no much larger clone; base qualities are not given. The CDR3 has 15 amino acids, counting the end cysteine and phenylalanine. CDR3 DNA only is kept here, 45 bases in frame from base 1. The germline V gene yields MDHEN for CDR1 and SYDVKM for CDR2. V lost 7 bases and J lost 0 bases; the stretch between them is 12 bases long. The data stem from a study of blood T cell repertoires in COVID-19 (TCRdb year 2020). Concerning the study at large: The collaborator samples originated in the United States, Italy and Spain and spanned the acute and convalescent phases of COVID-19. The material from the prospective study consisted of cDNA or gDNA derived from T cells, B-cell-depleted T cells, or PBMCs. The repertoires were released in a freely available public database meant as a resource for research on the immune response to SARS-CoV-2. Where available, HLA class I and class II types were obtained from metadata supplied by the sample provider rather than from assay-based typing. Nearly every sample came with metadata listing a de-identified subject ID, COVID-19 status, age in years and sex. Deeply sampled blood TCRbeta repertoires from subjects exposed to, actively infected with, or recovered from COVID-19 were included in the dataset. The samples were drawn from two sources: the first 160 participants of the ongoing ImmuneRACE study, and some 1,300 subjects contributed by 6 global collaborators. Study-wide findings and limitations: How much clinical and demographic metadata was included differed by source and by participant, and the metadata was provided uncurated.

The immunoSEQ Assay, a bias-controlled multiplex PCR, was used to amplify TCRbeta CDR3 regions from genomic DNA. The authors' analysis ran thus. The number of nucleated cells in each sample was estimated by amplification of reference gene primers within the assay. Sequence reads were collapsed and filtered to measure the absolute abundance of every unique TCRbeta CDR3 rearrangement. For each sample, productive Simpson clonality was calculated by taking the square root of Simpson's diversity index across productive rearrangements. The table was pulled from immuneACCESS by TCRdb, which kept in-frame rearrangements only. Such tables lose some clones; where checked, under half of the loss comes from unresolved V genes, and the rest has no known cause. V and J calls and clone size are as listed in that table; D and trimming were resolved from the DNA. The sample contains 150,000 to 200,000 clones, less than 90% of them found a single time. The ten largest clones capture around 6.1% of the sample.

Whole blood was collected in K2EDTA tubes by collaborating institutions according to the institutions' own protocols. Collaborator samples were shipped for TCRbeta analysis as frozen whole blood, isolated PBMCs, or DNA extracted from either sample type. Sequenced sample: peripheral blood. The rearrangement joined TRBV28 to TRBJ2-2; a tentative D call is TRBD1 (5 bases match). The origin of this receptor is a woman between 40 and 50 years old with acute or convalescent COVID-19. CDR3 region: CASTLGRTNTGELFF. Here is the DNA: TGTGCCAGCACTCTGGGGCGGACGAACACCGGGGAGCTGTTTTTT.